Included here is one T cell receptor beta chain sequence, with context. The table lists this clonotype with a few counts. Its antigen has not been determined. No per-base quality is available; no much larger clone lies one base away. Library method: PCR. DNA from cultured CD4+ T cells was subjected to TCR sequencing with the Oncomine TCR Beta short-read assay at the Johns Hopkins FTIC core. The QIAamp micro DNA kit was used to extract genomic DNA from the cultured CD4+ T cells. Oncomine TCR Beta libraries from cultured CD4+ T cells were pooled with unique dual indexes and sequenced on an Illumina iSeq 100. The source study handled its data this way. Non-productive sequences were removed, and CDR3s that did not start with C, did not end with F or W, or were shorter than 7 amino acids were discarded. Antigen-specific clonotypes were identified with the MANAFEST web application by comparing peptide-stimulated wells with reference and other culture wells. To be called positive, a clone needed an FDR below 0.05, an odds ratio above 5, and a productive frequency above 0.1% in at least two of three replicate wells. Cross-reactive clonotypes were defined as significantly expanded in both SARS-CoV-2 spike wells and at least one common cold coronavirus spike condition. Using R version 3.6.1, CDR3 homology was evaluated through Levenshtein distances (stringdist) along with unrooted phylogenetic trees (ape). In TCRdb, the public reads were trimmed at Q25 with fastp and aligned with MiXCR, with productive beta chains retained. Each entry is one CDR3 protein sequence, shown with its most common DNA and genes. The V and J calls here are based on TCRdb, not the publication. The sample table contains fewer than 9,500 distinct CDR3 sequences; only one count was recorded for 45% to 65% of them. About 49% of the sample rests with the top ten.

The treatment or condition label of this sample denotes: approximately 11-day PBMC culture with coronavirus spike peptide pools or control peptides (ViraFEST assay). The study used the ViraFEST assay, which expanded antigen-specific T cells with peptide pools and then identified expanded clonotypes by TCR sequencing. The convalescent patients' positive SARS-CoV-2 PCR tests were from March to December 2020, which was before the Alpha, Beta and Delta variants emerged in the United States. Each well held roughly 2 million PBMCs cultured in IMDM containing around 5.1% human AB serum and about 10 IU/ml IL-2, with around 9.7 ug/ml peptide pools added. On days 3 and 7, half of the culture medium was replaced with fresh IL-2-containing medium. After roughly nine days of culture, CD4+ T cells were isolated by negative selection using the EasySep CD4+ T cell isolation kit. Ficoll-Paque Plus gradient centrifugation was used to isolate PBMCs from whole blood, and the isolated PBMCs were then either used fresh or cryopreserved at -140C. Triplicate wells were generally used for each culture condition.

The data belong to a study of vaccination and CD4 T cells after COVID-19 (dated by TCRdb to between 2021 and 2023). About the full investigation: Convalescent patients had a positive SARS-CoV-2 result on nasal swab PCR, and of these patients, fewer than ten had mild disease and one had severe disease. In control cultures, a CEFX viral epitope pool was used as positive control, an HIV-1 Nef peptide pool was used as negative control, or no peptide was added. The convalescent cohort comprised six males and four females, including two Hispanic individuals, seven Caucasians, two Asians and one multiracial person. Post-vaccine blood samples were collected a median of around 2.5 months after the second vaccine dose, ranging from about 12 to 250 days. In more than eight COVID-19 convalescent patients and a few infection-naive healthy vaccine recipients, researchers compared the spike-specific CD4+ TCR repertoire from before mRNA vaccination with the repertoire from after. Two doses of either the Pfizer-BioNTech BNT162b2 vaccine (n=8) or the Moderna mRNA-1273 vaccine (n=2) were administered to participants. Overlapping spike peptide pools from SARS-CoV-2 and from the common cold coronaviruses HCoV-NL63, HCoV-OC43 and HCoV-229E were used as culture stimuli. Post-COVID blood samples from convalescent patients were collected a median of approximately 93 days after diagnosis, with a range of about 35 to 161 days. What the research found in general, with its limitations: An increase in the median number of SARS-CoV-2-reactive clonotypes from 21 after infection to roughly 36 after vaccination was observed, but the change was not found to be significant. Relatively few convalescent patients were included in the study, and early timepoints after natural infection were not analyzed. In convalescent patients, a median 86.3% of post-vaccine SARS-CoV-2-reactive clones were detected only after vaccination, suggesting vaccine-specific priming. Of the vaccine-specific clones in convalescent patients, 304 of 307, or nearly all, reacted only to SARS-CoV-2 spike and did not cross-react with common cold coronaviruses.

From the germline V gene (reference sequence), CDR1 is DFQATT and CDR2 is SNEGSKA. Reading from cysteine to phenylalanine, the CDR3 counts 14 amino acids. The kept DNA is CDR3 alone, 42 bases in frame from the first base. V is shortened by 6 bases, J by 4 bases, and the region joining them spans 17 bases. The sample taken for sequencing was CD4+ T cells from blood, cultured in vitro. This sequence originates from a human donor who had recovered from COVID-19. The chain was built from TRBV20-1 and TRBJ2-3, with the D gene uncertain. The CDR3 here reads CSATNPTNADTQYF. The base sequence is TGCAGTGCAACGAACCCTACTAATGCAGATACGCAGTATTTT.